Included here is one T cell receptor (beta chain) sequence, with context. The CDR3 loop spans 15 amino acids. The ends lost 1 base at V and 13 bases at J; junction bases unmatched: 12. CDR1 is DFQATT and CDR2 is SNEGSKA in the germline V gene (reference sequence). The sample comes from a study of CD8 T cells in Susac syndrome. RNA in amounts of about 0.45 to 1 ug was reverse transcribed with random hexamers. Using its own MiXCR run on the immunoSEQ multiplex PCR reads, TCRdb lists one record per CDR3 protein. This table holds some 210,000 distinct CDR3 sequences, approximately 94% found once. This receptor was taken from a human donor with Susac syndrome. The V gene is TRBV20-1, the J gene TRBJ1-6, with 8 nucleotides matching TRBD1. What was sequenced was CD4+ T cells from PBMCs. The DNA for the CDR3 is TGCAGTGCTAGAGTGACCGGGACAGGCGTCGATCCCCTCCACTTT. Translated: CSARVTGTGVDPLHF.